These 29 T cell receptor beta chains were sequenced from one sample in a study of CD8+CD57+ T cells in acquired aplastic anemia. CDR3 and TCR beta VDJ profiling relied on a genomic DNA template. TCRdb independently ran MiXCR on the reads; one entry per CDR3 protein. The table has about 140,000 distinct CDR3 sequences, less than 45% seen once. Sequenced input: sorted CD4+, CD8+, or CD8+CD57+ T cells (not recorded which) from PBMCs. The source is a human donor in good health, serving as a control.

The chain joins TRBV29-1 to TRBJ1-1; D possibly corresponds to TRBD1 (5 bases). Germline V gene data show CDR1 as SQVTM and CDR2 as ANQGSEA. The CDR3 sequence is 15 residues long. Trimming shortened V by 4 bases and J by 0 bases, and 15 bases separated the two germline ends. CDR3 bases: TGCAGCGTTGCGGCCGGCTGGGGCATGAACACTGAAGCTTTCTTT. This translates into CSVAAGWGMNTEAFF. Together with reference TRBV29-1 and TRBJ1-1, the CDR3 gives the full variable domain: SAVISQKPSRDICQRGTSLTIQCQVDSQVTMMFWYRQQPGQSLTLIATANQGSEATYESGFVIDKFPISRPNLTFSTLTVSNMSPEDSSIYLCSVAAGWGMNTEAFFGQGTRLTVV.

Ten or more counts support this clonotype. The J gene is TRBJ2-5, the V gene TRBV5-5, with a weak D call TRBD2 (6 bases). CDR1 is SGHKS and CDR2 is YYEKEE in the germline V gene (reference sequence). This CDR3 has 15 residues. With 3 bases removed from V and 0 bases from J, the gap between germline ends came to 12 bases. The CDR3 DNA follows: TGTGCCAGCAGCTCCGCGGGGCGGTACCAAGAGACCCAGTACTTC. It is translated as CASSSAGRYQETQYF.

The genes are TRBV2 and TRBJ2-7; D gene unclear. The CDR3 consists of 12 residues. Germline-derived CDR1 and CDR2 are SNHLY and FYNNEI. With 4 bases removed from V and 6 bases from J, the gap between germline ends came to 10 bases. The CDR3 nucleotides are TGTGCCAGCAGTGGGTCAGGCGGCGAGCAGTACTTC. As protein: CASSGSGGEQYF.

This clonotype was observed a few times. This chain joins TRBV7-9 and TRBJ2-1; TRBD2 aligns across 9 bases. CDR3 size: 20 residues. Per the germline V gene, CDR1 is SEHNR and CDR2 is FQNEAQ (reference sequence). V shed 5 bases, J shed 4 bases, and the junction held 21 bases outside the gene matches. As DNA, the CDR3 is TGTGCCAGCAGCCGCCTCGGTTTAGCGGGGGATTGGGGTTTATACAATGAGCAGTTCTTC. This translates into CASSRLGLAGDWGLYNEQFF.

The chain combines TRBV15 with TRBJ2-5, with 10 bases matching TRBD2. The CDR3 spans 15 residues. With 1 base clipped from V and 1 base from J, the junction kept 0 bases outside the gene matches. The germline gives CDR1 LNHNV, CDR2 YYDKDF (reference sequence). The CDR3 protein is CATSRVAGGQETQYF. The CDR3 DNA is TGTGCCACCAGCAGAGTAGCGGGAGGCCAAGAGACCCAGTACTTC.

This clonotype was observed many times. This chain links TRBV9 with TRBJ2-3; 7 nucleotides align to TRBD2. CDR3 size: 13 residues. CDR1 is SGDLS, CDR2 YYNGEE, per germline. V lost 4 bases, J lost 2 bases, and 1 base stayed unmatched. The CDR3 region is CASSLADTDTQYF. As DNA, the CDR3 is TGTGCCAGCAGCCTAGCGGACACAGATACGCAGTATTTT.

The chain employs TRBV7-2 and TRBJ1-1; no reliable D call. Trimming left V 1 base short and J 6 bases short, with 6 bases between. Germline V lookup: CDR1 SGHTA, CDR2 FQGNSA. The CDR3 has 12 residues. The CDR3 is CASSLDGSEAFF. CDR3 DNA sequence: TGTGCCAGCAGCTTAGATGGATCTGAAGCTTTCTTT.

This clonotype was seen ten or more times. The CDR3 coding sequence is TGTGCCAGCAGTCCCCGGGCAGTTAACTATGGCTACACCTTC. This encodes CASSPRAVNYGYTF. The genes are TRBV6-1 and TRBJ1-2; no reliable D call. V was clipped by 5 bases and J by 1 base, with 11 bases between them. The germline V gene has CDR1 MNHNS and CDR2 SASEGT. This CDR3 contains 14 residues.

The CDR3: CASSLLTGSGANVLTF. DNA for the CDR3: TGTGCCAGCAGCTTATTGACAGGGTCTGGGGCCAACGTCCTGACTTTC. The J gene is TRBJ2-6, the V gene TRBV7-9; 7 bases fit TRBD1. Germline CDR1 reads SEHNR; CDR2 reads FQNEAQ (reference sequence). Losses at the gene ends were 2 bases for V and 1 base for J; bases not matched to a gene: 2. This CDR3 has 16 residues.

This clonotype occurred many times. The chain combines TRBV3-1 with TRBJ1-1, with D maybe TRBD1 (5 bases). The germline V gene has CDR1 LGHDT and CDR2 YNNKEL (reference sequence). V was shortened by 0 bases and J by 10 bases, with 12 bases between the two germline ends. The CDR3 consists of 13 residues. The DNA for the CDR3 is TGTGCCAGCAGCCAAGATGACAGTTTGGCAGCTTTCTTT. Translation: CASSQDDSLAAFF.

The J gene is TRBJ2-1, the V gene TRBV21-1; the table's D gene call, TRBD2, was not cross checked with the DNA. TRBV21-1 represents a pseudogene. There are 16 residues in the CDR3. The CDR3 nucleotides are TGTGCCAGCAGCACCCCCGGAACTAGCAGCCGCGATGAGCAGTTCTTC. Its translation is CASSTPGTSSRDEQFF.

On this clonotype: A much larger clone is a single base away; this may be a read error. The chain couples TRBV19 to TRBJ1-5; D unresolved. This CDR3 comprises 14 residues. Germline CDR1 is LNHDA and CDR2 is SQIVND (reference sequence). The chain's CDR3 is CAGSSRRWDQPRHF. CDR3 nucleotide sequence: TGTGCCGGTAGTAGCAGGCGGTGGGATCAGCCCCGGCATTTT.

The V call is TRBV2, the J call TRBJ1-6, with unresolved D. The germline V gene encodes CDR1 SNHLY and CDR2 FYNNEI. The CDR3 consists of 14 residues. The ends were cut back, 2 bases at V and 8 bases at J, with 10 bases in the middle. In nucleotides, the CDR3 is TGTGCCAGCAGTGAAAGGGCAGGTCATTCACCCCTCCACTTT. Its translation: CASSERAGHSPLHF.

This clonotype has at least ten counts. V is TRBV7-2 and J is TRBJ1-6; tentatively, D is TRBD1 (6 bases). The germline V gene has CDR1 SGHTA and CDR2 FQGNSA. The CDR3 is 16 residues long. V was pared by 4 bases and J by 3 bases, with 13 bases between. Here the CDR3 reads CASSSRGRGYNSPLHF. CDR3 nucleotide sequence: TGTGCCAGCAGCTCGAGGGGCAGGGGCTATAATTCACCCCTCCACTTT.

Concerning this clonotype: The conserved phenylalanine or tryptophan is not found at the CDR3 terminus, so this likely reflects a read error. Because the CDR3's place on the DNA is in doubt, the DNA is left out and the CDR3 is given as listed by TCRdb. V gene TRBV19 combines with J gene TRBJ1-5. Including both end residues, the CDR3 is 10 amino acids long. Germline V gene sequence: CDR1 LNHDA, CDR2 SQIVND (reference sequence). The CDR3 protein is CASSIVKCRD.

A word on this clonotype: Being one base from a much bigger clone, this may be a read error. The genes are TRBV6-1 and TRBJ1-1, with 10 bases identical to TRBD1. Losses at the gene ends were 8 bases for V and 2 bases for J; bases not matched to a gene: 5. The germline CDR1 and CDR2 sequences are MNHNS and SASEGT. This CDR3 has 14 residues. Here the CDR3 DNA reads TGTGCCAGCGGGACAGGGGACCTTAACACTGAAGCTTTCTTT. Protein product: CASGTGDLNTEAFF.

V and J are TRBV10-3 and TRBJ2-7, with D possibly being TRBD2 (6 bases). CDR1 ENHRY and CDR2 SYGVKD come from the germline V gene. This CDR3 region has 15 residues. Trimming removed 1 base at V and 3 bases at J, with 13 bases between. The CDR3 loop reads CAISEWHSGYYEQYF. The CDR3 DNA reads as TGTGCCATCAGTGAGTGGCATAGCGGATACTACGAGCAGTACTTC.

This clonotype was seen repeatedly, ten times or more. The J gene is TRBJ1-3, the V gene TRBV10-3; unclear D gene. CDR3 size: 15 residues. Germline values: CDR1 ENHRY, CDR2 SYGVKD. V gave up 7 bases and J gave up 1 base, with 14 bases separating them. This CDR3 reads CAITPSGGSGNTIYF. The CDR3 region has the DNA TGTGCCATCACCCCCTCCGGAGGGTCTGGAAACACCATATATTTT.

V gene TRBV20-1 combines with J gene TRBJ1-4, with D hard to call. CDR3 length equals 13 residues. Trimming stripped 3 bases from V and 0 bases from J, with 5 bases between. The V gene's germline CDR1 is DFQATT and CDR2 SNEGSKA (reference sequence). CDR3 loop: CSARETTNEKLFF. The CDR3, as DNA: TGCAGTGCTAGGGAAACAACTAATGAAAAACTGTTTTTT.

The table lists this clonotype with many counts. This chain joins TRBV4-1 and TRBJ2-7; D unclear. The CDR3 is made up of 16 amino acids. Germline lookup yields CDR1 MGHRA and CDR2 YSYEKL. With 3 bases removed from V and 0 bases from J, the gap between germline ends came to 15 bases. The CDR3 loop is CASSQEGPSFSYEQYF. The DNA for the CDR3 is TGCGCCAGCAGCCAGGAAGGACCATCTTTCTCCTACGAGCAGTACTTC.

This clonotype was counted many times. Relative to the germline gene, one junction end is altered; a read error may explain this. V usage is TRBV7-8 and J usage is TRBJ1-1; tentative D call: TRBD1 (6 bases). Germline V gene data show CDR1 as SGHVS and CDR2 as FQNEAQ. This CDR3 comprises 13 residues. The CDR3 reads CASCLTGNTEAFF. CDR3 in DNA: TGTGCCAGCTGCTTGACAGGGAACACTGAAGCTTTCTTT. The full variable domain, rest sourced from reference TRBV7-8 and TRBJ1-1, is GAGVSQSPRYKVAKRGQDVALRCDPISGHVSLFWYQQALGQGPEFLTYFQNEAQLDKSGLPSDRFFAERPEGSVSTLKIQRTQQEDSAVYLCASCLTGNTEAFFGQGTRLTVV.

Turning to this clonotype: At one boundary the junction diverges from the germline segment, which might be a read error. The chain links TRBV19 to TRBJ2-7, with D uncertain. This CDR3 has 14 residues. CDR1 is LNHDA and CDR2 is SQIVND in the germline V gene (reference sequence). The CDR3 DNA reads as TGTGCCAGTGGCAGCAAGCTGGCGCACTACGGGCAGTACTTC. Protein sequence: CASGSKLAHYGQYF.

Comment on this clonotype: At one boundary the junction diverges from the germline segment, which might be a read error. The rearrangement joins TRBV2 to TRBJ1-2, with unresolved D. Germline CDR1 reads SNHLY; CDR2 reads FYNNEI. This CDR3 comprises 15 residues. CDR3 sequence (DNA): TGTGCCAGCAGTAAAGCGCTTCGGCTCGGCTATGGCAACACCTTC. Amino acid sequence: CASSKALRLGYGNTF.

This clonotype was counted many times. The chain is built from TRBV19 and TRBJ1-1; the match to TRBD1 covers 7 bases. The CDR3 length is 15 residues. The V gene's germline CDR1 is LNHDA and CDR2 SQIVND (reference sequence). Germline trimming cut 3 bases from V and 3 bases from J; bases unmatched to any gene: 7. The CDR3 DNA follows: TGTGCCAGTAGTATTGGTGGCAGGGGGTACACTGAAGCTTTCTTT. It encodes CASSIGGRGYTEAFF.

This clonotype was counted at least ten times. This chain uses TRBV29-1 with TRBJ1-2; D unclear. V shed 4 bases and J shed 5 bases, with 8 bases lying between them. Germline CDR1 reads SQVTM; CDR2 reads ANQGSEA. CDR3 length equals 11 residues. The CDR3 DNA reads TGCAGCGTTGTCCTGGAGTATGGCTACACCTTC. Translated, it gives CSVVLEYGYTF. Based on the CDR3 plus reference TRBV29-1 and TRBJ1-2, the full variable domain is SAVISQKPSRDICQRGTSLTIQCQVDSQVTMMFWYRQQPGQSLTLIATANQGSEATYESGFVIDKFPISRPNLTFSTLTVSNMSPEDSSIYLCSVVLEYGYTFGSGTRLTVV.

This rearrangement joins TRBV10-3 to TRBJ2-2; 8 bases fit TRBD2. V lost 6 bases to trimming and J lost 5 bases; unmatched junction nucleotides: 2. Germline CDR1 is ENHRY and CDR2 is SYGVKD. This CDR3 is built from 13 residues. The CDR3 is CAIRAGATGELFF. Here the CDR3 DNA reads TGTGCCATCAGAGCGGGGGCGACCGGGGAGCTGTTTTTT.

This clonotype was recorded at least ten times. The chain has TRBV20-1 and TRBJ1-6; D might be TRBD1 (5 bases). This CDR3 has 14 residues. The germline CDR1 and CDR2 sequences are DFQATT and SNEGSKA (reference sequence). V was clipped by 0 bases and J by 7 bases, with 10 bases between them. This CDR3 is CSAREGAVNSPLHF. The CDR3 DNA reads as TGCAGTGCTAGAGAAGGGGCGGTGAATTCACCCCTCCACTTT.

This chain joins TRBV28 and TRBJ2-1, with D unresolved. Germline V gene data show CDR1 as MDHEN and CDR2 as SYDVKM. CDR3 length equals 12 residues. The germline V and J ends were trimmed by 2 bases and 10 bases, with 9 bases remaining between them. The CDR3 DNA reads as TGTGCCAGCAGTTTAGGAAGGCTCGAGCAGTTCTTC. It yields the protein CASSLGRLEQFF.

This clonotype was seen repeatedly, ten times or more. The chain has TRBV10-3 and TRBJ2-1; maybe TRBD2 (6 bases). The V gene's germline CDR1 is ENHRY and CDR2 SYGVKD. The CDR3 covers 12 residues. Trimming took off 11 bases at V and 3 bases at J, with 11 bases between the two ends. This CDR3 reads CAGGAFYNEQFF. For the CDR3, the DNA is TGTGCCGGCGGGGCCTTCTACAATGAGCAGTTCTTC.